One T cell receptor (beta chain) is described in this entry. Authors' processing steps: Estimation of nucleated cell counts relied on the amplification of reference gene primers. Measured with immunoSEQ multiplex PCR; TCRdb has only the in-frame clones, and not every one. That table supplies the V and J calls and clone size; D and trimming were determined from the DNA. The sample yields about 350,000 clones, roughly 87% seen once. The data stem from a study of blood T cell repertoires in COVID-19. About the research overall: COVID-19 samples collected from the United States, Italy and Spain covered acute and convalescent phases. T cells, B-cell-depleted T cells, or PBMCs provided the cDNA or gDNA that served as material.

Trimming stripped 4 bases from V and 2 bases from J, with 13 bases between. CDR1 SGHRS and CDR2 YFSETQ come from the germline V gene. CDR3 length equals 15 residues. Cohort 3 donors counted as recovered after two negative PCRs, clearance, or resolved symptoms. This chain joins TRBV5-1 and TRBJ1-5, with D uncertain. Source material: PBMCs or T cells enriched from blood (not recorded which). This receptor was identified in a woman in her 30s who had recovered from COVID-19. Here the CDR3 DNA reads TGCGCCAGCAGCCCCTTCGTGGGAGGCAATCAGCCCCAGCATTTT. Translating it yields CASSPFVGGNQPQHF.